This entry features one T cell receptor beta chain sequence. This sample was included in a study of T cells in localized non-small cell lung cancer. Here immunoSEQ multiplex PCR was the method, and the copy in TCRdb shows in-frame clones only, minus some. Counted here are more than 45,000 clones, roughly 90% occurring once; the ten biggest clones make up about a sixth. This specimen was peripheral blood, taken before any cancer treatment. The clonotype originates from a male donor older than 55 with stage III squamous cell lung carcinoma.

The CDR3 sequence: CASSLEVAGANVLTF. The CDR3 coding sequence is TGCGCCAGCAGCTTGGAGGTTGCTGGGGCCAACGTCCTGACTTTC. The genes are TRBV5-1 and TRBJ2-6; D remains unclear. This CDR3 has 15 residues. Per germline, CDR1 SGHRS and CDR2 YFSETQ. Trimming removed 0 bases from V and 2 bases from J, with 6 bases in between.